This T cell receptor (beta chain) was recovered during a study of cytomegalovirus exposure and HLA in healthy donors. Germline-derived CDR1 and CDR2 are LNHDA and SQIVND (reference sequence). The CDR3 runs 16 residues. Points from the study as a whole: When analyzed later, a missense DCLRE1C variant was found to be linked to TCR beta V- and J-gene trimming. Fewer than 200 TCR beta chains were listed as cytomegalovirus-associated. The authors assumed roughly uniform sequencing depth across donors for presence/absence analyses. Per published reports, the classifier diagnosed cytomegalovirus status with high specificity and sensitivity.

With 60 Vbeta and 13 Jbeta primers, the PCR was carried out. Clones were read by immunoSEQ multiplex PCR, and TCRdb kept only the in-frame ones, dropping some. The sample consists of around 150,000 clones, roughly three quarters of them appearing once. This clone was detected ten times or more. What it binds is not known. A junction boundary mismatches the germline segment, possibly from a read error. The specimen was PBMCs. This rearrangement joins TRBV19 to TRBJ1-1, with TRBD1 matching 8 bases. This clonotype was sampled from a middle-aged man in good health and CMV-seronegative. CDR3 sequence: CASSIGQGGTNTEAFF. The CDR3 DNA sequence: TGTGCCAGTAGCATAGGACAGGGCGGAACGAACACTGAAGCTTTCTTT.